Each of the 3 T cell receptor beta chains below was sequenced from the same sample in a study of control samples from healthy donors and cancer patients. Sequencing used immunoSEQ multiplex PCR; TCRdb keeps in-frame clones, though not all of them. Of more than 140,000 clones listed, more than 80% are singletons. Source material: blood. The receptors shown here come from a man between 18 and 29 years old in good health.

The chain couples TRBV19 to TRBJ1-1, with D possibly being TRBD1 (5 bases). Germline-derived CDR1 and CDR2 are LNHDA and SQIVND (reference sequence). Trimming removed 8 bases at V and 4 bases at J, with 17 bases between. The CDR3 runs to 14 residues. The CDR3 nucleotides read TGTGCCAGTGGTCACGGGGGTTGGGGCACTGAAGCTTTCTTT. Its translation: CASGHGGWGTEAFF.

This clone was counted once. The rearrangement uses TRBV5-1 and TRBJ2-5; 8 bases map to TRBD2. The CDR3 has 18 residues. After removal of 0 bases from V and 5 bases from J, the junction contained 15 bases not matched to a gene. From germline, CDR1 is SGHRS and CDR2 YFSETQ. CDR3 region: CASSLGPKESGGVETQYF. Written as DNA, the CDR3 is TGCGCCAGCAGCTTGGGCCCTAAGGAAAGCGGGGGTGTGGAGACCCAGTACTTC.

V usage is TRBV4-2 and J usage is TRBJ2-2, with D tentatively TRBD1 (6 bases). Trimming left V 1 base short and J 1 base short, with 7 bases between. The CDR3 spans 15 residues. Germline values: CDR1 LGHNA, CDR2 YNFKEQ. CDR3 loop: CASSQVTGNTGELFF. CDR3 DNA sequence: TGTGCCAGCAGCCAAGTGACAGGGAACACCGGGGAGCTGTTTTTT.